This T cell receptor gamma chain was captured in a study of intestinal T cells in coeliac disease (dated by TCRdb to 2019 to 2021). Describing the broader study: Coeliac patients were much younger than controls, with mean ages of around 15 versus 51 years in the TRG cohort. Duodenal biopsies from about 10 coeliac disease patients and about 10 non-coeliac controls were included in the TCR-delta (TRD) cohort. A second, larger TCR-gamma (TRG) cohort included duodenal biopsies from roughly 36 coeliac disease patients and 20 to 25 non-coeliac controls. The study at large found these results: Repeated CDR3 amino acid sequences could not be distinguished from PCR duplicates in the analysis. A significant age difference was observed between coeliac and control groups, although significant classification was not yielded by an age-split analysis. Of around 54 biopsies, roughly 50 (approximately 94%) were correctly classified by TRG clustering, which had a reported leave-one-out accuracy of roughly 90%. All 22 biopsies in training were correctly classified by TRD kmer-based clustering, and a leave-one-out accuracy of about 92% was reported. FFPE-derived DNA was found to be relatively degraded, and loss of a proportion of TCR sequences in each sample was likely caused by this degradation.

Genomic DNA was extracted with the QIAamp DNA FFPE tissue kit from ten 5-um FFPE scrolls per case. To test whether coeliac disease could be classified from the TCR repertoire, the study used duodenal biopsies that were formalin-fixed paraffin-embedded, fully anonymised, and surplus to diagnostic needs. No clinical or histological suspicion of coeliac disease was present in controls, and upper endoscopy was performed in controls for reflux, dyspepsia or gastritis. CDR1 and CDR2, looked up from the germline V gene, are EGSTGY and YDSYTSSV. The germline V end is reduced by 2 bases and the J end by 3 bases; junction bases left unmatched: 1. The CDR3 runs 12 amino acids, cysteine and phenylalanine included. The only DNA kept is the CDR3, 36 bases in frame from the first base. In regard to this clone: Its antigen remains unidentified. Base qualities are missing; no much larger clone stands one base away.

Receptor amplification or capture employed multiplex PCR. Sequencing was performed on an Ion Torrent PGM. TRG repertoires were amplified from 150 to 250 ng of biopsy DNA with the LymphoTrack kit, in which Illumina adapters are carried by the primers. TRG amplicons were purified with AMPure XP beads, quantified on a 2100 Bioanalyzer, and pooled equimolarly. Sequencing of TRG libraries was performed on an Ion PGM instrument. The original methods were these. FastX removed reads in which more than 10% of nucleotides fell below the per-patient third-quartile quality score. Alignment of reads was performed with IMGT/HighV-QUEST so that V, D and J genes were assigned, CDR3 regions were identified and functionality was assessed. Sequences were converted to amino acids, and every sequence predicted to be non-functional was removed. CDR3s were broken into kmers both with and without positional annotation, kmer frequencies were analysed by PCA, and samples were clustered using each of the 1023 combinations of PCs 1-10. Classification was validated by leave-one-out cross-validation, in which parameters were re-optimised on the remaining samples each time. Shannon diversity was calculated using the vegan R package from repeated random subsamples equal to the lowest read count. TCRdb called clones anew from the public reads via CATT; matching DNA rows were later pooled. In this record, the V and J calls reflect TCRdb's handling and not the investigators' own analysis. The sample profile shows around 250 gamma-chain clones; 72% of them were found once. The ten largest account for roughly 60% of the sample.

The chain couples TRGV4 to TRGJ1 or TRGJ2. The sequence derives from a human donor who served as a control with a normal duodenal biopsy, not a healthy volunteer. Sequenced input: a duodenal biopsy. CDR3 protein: CATWDVYYKKLF. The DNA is TGTGCCACCTGGGATGTTTATTATAAGAAACTCTTT.